This T cell receptor beta chain was documented in a study of cytomegalovirus exposure and HLA in healthy donors (dated by TCRdb to 2017 to 2019). Study-wide context: An earlier analysis of 550 to 700 of the donors reported approximately 300 Gb of sequence data and 117 million unique TCR beta sequences from about 180 million T cells. High-throughput TCR immunosequencing, statistical association of individual TCRs with disease status, and machine learning were combined to predict cytomegalovirus infection status. Alongside the repertoire data, information on donor age, sex, ethnicity and CMV serostatus was compiled. The study was designed to test whether signatures of past pathogen exposure could be identified by cataloging public T cell receptors. Among the roughly 400 genotyped donors, about 85% belonged to the genetic ancestry cluster associated with self-reported Caucasian donors. Genome-wide SNP genotypes for about 60% of the roughly 670 donors were used in a later genetic analysis, which treated that subset as a discovery cohort. In an earlier analysis of about 590 of the donors, high-throughput TCR beta sequencing was used to judge whether each TCR beta V gene segment behaved as functional or pseudogenic. Roughly 300 gigabases of sequencing data and approximately 85 million unique TCR sequences were included in an early release covering several hundred HLA-typed donors. Among roughly 400 genotyped donors of the cohort, an average of approximately 240,000 unique TCR beta nucleotide sequences were sequenced per donor, 15% to 20% of them non-productive. To study patterns of TCR occurrence, a later analysis re-analyzed previously published TCR beta repertoires from more than 550 donors and added high-resolution HLA genotyping. Typing coverage varied by locus: roughly 620-640 donors for A, B, C, DRB1 and DQB1; more than 500 for DQA1; around 570 for DPA1; roughly 470 for DPB1. Using immunosequencing, the study profiled T cell repertoires from around 680 subjects and related those repertoires to cytomegalovirus serostatus. Because of strong linkage in the cohort, a handful of DR-DQ haplotypes were treated as single units for association and clustering. In the later analysis, no new phenotypic data were used to find candidate immune exposures; instead, reliance was placed on TCR beta sequences and their occurrence across donors. A separate validation cohort of more than 100 different subjects was used in addition to the 666-subject first cohort. Every discovery cohort repertoire had been produced on one sequencing platform. Both class I and class II loci were covered by HLA typing, at four-digit resolution. Results the study describes overall, beyond this receptor: For the cohort, immune exposure information was limited to CMV serostatus. In a later analysis, HLA-associated TCR beta chains showed more clonal expansion and lower generation probabilities than non-associated chains that were equally common. Sequencing depth was assumed to be roughly uniform across donors in the presence/absence analyses, though that assumption may not hold. According to the authors, the approach could potentially be generalized to other disease states and immunological phenotypes. Most CMV-associated TCR beta chains appeared to be HLA-restricted in a later analysis, and the HLA associations seemed to be driven largely by CMV exposure. A later analysis associated about 17,000 TCR beta sequences with specific HLA alleles at a false discovery rate of 0.05. In the study, approximately 150 TCR beta chains were listed as associated with cytomegalovirus. Because the 87-base-pair reads could not distinguish some IMGT-functional V segments, including TRBV6-2 and TRBV6-3, those segments were excluded. A further reported finding was that TCR beta sequences accurately predicted the HLA-A and HLA-B alleles for most subjects in the first cohort. A later genetic analysis associated a missense DCLRE1C variant with V-gene and J-gene trimming of TCR beta chains, and an independent cohort replicated the association. A later analysis reported that several top co-occurrence clusters appeared linked to parvovirus B19, influenza, CMV and Epstein-Barr virus. The sequencing pipeline was judged likely to have produced a cluster of highly shared sequence variants as a technical artifact. Because some donors lacked HLA typing at each locus, the association tests relied only on the typed subset. Most TCR sequences were seen in very few donors, while some public TCRs were found in many individuals. An earlier analysis of approximately 500 of the donors showed that most TCR beta V segments appeared in productive rearrangements either about 87% or about 30% of the time, which broadly matched IMGT annotations. When HLA alleles, especially DR and DQ, strongly co-occurred, attributing TCR associations to individual alleles was difficult. According to a later genetic analysis, donors in an Asian-associated ancestry cluster had fewer N-insertions in productive TCRs than the roughly 670-donor mean. Linkage disequilibrium might explain the correlated functional status among segregating V segments, but an unknown experimental factor could not be ruled out. In a later analysis, the rate of TCR association differed among HLA loci, with DRB1 alleles having the most associated TCRs and HLA-C alleles having the fewest. The classifier was reported to diagnose cytomegalovirus status with high specificity and sensitivity in both the original cohort and the validation cohort. Three of the identified cytomegalovirus-associated TCR beta chains were confirmed in vitro to be specific for cytomegalovirus antigens. The earlier analysis of about 600 of the donors excluded some 15 rarely observed V segments, including chromosome 9 orphons, because counts were too low. The cohort was sequenced for TCR beta chains only, and without alpha or paired-chain data the features that could be detected were limited.

As to this clone: What this receptor recognizes is not known. Base quality data are lacking; no much larger clone is found one base away.

In total, 630 or so healthy bone marrow donors made up the cohort. At the time of sampling, every cohort member was nominally healthy, though immune exposures that went unrecorded were likely present. The donor was CMV seronegative and belonged to the group of several hundred seronegative cohort members. Each donor provided a peripheral blood sample, and peripheral blood mononuclear cells were used for TCR beta sequencing. Genomic DNA was extracted from the blood cell samples with the Qiagen DNeasy Blood Extraction Kit. Preparation of the library involved the immunoSEQ multiplex PCR assay. For the multiplex PCR, a mixture combining 60 forward primers for TCR Vbeta segments and 13 reverse primers for TCR Jbeta segments was used. The CDR3 region of rearranged TCR beta genes was amplified from genomic DNA by a multiplex PCR assay. The Illumina HiSeq System was used to sequence the amplified TCR beta libraries as 87-base-pair reads. Per the original workflow: In a later analysis, tens of millions of unique TCR beta chains were counted across the 500 to 850 repertoires, and roughly 11 million of these chains were shared by at least two donors. A nearest-neighbor algorithm error-corrected the raw reads and collapsed the reads into unique sequences, merging closely related sequences to remove PCR and sequencing errors. CDR3 sequences were aligned to IMGT reference sequences to assign V, D and J gene segments. For a sequence to be retained, a match of at least six nucleotides was required to both a V gene segment and a J gene segment. A rearrangement was called productive if the CDR3 had no stop codons and remained in frame with V and J, and every other rearrangement was called non-productive. CDR3 was defined according to IMGT convention as the region running from the second conserved V-encoded cysteine to the conserved J-encoded phenylalanine. In an earlier analysis of around 570 of the donors, sequences lacking an unambiguous match to a single V gene segment were excluded. An earlier analysis of fewer than 750 of the donors called V segments functional above 56.7% productive rearrangements and segregating when the between-donor standard deviation exceeded 5%. A statistical classification framework was built for diagnosing cytomegalovirus status from the catalog of TCR beta chain sequences. In a later analysis, TCR nucleotide sequences were compared against IMGT/GENE-DB human TR gene sequences so that V and J genes could be assigned. In a later analysis, CDR3 sequences and most-parsimonious VDJ recombination scenarios were assigned using the TCRdist pipeline. In a later analysis, every TCR beta chain was defined by the combination of its CDR3 amino acid sequence and its V-gene family, and reads without a unique V-gene family were dropped. As a way to deal with suspected cross-contamination and a sequencing artifact, a later analysis dropped hundreds of nucleotide sequences that were highly shared and had low generation probability. In a later analysis, a clonal expansion index for each public chain was calculated from normalized within-repertoire ranks of inferred template counts. In a later analysis, generation probabilities were computed with a VDJ recombination model fitted to out-of-frame rearrangements, and the resulting probabilities were checked against IGoR. Hypergeometric tests were used in a later analysis to score TCR-TCR, TCR-HLA and TCR-CMV co-occurrence, with a repertoire-size bias correction applied to the TCR pairs. False discovery rates were estimated in a later analysis by permuting HLA or CMV assignments 20 times. A later analysis grouped co-occurring TCRs with DBSCAN, adding TCRdist sequence similarity when clustering within HLA-allele-positive subsets. Repertoires with fewer than 30,000 or more than 120,000 public chains were left out of co-occurrence clustering, as were five repertoires with anomalous nucleotide sharing. The source is immuneACCESS, and TCRdb retained only in-frame sequences with V and J called. Part of the clones is not carried over; for the studies checked, unresolved V genes explain less than half of this, and the remainder is unexplained. The DNA was the basis for D and trimming; V, J and clone size are from that table. The sample contains about 150,000 clones, 80% to 90% of them found a single time. More than 2% of the sample comes from the top ten.

Measured from the cysteine to the phenylalanine, the CDR3 is 13 residues long. Of the read, only the CDR3 DNA is kept; its 39 bases are in frame from base 1. A distance of 15 bases separates the germline ends of V and J, which lose 6 bases and 6 bases respectively. CDR1 and CDR2, per the germline V gene, are LGHNA and YSLEER. The TCR comes from a woman under 30 in good health and CMV-seronegative. In this chain, TRBV4-3 is recombined with TRBJ2-7, with the D gene not clear enough to name. The sample taken for sequencing was PBMCs. CDR3 reads: CASSPVSGSEQYF. DNA sequence: TGCGCCAGCAGTCCCGTCTCAGGAAGCGAGCAGTACTTC.